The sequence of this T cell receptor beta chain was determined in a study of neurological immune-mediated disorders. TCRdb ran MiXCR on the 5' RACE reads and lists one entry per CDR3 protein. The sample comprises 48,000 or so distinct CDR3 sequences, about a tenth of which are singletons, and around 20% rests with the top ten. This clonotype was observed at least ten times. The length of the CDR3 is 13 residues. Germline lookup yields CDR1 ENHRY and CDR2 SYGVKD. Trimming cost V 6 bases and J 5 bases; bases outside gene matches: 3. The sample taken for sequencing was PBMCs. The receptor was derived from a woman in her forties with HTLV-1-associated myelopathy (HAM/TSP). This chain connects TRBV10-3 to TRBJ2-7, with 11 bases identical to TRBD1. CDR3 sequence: CAISGTGGDEQYF. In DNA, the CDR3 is TGTGCCATCAGCGGGACAGGGGGGGACGAGCAGTACTTC.